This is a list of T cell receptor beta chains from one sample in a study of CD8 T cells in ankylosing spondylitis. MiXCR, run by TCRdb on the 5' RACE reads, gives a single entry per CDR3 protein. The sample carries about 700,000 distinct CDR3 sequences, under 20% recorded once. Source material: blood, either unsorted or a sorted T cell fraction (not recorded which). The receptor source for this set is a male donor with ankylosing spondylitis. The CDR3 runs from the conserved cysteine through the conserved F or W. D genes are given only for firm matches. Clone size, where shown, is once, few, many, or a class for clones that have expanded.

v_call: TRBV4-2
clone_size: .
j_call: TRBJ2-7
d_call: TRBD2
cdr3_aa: CASSRTSGGPYEQYF
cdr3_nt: TGTGCCAGCAGCCGCACTAGCGGGGGTCCCTACGAGCAGTACTTC

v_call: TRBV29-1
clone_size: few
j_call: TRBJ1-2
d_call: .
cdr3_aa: CSVGSGVDGYTF
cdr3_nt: TGCAGCGTTGGGTCAGGAGTTGATGGCTACACCTTC

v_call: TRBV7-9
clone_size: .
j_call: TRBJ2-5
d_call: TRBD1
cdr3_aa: CASSTWTGLRTQYF
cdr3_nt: TGTGCCAGCAGCACATGGACAGGGCTCCGGACCCAGTACTTC

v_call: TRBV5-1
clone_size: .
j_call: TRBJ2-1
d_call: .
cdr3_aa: CASSLELGGTNNEQFF
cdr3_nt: TGCGCCAGCAGCTTGGAACTGGGGGGTACGAACAATGAGCAGTTCTTC

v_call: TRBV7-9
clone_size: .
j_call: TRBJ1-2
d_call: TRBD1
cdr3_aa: CASSLPLGQGSSGYTF
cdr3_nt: TGTGCCAGCAGCCTCCCTCTCGGACAGGGGAGTTCTGGCTACACCTTC

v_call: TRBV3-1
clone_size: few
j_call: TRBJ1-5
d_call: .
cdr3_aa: CASSLGGWDQPQHF
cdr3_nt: TGTGCCAGCAGCCTCGGGGGGTGGGATCAGCCCCAGCATTTT

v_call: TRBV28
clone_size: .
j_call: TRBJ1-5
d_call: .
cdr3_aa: CASSSPPGTPQHF
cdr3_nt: TGTGCCAGCAGTTCTCCGCCTGGGACGCCCCAGCATTTT

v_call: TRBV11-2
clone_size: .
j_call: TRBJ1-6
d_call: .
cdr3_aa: CASSPAASLRVRSYNSPLHF
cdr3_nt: TGTGCCAGCAGCCCCGCCGCCTCCCTCAGGGTTCGGTCCTATAATTCACCCCTCCACTTT

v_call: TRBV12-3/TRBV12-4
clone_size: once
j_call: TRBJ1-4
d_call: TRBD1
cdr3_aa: CASSLGTGTEKLFF
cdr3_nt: TGTGCCAGCAGTCTCGGGACAGGTACTGAAAAACTGTTTTTT

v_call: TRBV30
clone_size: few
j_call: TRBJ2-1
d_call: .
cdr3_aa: CAWSEGNNNEQFF
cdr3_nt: TGTGCCTGGAGTGAAGGCAACAACAATGAGCAGTTCTTC

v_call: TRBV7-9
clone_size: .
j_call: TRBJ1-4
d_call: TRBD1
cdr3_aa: CATDRGSEKLFF
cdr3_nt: TGTGCCACCGACAGGGGTAGTGAAAAACTGTTTTTT

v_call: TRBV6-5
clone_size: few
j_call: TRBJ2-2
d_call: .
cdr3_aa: CASSYSGQHTGELFF
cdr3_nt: TGTGCCAGCAGTTACTCCGGGCAGCACACCGGGGAGCTGTTTTTT

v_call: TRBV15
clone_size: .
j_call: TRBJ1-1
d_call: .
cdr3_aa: CATSLRTVNTEAFF
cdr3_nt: TGTGCCACCAGCTTGCGAACGGTGAACACTGAAGCTTTCTTT

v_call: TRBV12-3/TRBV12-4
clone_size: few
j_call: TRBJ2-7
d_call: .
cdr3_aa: CASSFLRDSRGHEQYF
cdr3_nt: TGTGCCAGCAGTTTTCTCCGGGACTCGCGGGGCCACGAGCAGTACTTC

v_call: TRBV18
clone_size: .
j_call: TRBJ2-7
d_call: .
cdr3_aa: CASSPRAGGADEQYF
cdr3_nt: TGTGCCAGCTCACCTCGTGCAGGGGGGGCGGACGAGCAGTACTTC

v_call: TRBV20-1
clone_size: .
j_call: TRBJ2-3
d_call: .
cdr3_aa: CSATSGADTQYF
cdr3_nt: TGCAGTGCTACGTCCGGTGCAGATACGCAGTATTTT

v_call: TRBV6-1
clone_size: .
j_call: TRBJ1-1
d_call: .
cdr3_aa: CASSELVAGNTEAFF
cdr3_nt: TGTGCCAGCAGTGAATTAGTGGCAGGGAACACTGAAGCTTTCTTT

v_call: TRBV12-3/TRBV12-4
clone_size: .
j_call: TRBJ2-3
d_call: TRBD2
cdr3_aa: CASSFVLAGEDTQYF
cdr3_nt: TGTGCCAGCAGTTTTGTACTAGCGGGGGAAGATACGCAGTATTTT

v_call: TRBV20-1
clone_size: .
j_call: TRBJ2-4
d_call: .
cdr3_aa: CSASQERGKNIQYF
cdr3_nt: TGCAGTGCTAGCCAAGAGCGCGGTAAAAACATTCAGTACTTC

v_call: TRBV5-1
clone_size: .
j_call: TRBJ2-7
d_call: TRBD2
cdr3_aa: CASSSLAGLTYEQYF
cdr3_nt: TGCGCCAGCAGCTCACTAGCGGGACTCACCTACGAGCAGTACTTC

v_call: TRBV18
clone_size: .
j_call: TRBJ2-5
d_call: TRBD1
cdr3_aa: CASSPPGTAWEETQYF
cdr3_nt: TGTGCCAGCTCACCACCGGGGACAGCTTGGGAAGAGACCCAGTACTTC

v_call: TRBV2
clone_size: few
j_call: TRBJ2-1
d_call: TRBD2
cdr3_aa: CASSEGGGAYNEQFF
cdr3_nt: TGTGCCAGCAGTGAGGGTGGGGGGGCCTACAATGAGCAGTTCTTC

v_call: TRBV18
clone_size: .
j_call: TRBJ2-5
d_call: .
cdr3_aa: CASSPTRGETQYF
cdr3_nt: TGTGCCAGCTCACCGACTAGGGGAGAGACCCAGTACTTC

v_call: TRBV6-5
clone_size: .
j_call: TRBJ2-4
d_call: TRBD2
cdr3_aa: CASSYGGDIAKNIQYF
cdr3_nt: TGTGCCAGCAGTTACGGGGGGGATATAGCCAAAAACATTCAGTACTTC

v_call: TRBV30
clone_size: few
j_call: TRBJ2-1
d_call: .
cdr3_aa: CAWISGLYNEQFF
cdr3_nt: TGTGCCTGGATCAGTGGGCTCTACAATGAGCAGTTCTTC

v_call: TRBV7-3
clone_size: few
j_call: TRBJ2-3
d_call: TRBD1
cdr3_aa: CASSSGGTGTGGDTQYF
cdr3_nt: TGTGCCAGCAGCTCAGGGGGGACCGGGACAGGGGGAGATACGCAGTATTTT

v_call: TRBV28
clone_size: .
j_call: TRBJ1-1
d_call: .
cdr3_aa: CASIQPGTRNTEAFF
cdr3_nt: TGTGCCAGCATCCAACCCGGGACACGGAACACTGAAGCTTTCTTT

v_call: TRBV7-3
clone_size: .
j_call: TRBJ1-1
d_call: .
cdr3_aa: CASSLSGGAEAFF
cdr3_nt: TGTGCCAGCAGCCTATCCGGAGGGGCTGAAGCTTTCTTT

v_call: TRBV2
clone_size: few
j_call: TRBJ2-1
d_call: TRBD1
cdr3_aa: CASILDRGKGNEQFF
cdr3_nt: TGTGCCAGCATATTGGACAGGGGTAAAGGCAATGAGCAGTTCTTC

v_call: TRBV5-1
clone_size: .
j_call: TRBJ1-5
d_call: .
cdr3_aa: CASSKSGGSNQPQHF
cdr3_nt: TGCGCCAGCAGCAAATCCGGGGGGAGCAATCAGCCCCAGCATTTT

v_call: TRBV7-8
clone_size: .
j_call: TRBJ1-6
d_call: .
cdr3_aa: CASSPRVGTLLSNSPLHF
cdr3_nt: TGTGCCAGCAGCCCAAGAGTGGGGACGCTTCTAAGTAATTCACCCCTCCACTTT

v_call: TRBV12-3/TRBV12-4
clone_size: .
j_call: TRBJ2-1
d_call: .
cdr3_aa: CASSFVDLALAGEQFF
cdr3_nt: TGTGCCAGCAGTTTTGTCGATTTGGCCCTCGCAGGGGAGCAGTTCTTC

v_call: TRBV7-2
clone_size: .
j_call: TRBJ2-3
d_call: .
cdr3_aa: CASSFPAPADTQYF
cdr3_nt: TGTGCCAGCAGCTTCCCCGCCCCGGCAGATACGCAGTATTTT

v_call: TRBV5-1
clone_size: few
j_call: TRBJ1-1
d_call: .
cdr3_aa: CASSPGVGEKAFF
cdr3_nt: TGCGCCAGCAGCCCCGGGGTGGGGGAGAAAGCTTTCTTT

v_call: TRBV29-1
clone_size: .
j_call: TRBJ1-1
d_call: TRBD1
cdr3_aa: CSAGTGTEAFF
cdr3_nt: TGCAGCGCCGGGACAGGCACTGAAGCTTTCTTT

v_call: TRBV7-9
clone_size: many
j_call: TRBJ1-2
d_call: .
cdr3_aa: CASSVSAVKGYTF
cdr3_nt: TGTGCCAGCAGCGTTTCTGCAGTTAAGGGCTACACCTTC

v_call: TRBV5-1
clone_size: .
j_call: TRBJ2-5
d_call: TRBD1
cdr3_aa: CASSLARQGRAQETQYF
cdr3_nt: TGCGCCAGCAGCTTGGCGAGACAGGGAAGGGCACAAGAGACCCAGTACTTC

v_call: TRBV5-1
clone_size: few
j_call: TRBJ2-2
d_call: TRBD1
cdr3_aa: CASSLEGRGSAGELFF
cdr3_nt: TGCGCCAGCAGCTTGGAAGGCAGGGGGTCTGCCGGGGAGCTGTTTTTT

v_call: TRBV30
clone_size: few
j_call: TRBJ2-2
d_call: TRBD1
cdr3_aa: CAWCCIGTGVWSHTGELFF
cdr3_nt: TGTGCCTGGTGTTGTATAGGGACAGGGGTTTGGAGTCACACCGGGGAGCTGTTTTTT

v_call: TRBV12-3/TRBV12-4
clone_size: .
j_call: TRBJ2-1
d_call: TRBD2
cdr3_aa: CASSLRAGGAYNEQFF
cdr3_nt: TGTGCCAGCAGTTTACGGGCCGGGGGGGCCTACAATGAGCAGTTCTTC

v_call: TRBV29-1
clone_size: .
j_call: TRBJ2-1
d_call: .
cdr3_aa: CSVVDNEQFF
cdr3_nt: TGCAGCGTTGTGGACAATGAGCAGTTCTTC

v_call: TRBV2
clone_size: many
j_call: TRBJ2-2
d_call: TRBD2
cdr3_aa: CAIFSGRADTGELFF
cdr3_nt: TGTGCCATATTTAGCGGGAGGGCCGACACCGGGGAGCTGTTTTTT

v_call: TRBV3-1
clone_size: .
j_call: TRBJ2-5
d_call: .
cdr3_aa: CASSPMMGARETQYF
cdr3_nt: TGTGCCAGCAGCCCAATGATGGGGGCCAGAGAGACCCAGTACTTC

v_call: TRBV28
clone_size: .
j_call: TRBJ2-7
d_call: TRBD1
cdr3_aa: CASSPRQGQYF
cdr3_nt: TGTGCCAGCAGTCCCCGACAGGGCCAGTACTTC

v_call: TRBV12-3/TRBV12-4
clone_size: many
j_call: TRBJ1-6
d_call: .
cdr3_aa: CASRNRDSYNSPLHF
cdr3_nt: TGTGCCAGCAGAAACCGGGACTCCTATAATTCACCCCTCCACTTT

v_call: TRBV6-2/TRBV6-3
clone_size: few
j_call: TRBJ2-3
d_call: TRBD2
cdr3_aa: CASSYSTSGGPYTRDTQYF
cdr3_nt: TGTGCCAGCAGTTACTCGACTAGCGGGGGGCCGTACACCCGCGATACGCAGTATTTT

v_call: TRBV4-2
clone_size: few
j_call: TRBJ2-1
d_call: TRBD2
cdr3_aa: CASSRGLAGGPKNEQFF
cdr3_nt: TGTGCCAGCAGCCGGGGACTAGCGGGGGGGCCCAAGAATGAGCAGTTCTTC

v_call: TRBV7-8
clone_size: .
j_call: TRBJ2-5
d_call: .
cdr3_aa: CASSLGRVLPGSETQYF
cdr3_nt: TGTGCCAGCAGCTTAGGGCGGGTTTTACCGGGGAGTGAGACCCAGTACTTC

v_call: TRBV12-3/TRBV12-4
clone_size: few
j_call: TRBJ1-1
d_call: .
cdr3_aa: CASRQGLGEAFF
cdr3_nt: TGTGCCAGCAGACAGGGATTAGGGGAAGCTTTCTTT

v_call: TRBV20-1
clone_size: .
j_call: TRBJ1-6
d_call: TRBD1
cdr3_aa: CSARETTGSRNSPLHF
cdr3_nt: TGCAGTGCTAGAGAAACGACAGGGTCTCGTAATTCACCCCTCCACTTT